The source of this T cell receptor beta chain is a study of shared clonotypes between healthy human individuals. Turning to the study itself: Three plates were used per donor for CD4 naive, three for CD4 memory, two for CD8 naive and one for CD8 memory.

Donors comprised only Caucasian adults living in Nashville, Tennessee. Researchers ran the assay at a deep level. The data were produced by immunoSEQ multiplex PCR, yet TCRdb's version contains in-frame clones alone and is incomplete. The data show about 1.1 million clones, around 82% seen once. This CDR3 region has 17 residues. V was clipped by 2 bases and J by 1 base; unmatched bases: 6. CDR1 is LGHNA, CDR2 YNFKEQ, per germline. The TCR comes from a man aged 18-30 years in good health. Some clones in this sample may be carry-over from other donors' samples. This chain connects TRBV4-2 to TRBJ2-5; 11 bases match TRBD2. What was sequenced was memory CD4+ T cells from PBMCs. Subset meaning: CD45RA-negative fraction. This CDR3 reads CASSQTSGSAIQETQYF. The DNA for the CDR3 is TGTGCCAGCAGCCAAACTAGCGGGAGCGCCATCCAAGAGACCCAGTACTTC.